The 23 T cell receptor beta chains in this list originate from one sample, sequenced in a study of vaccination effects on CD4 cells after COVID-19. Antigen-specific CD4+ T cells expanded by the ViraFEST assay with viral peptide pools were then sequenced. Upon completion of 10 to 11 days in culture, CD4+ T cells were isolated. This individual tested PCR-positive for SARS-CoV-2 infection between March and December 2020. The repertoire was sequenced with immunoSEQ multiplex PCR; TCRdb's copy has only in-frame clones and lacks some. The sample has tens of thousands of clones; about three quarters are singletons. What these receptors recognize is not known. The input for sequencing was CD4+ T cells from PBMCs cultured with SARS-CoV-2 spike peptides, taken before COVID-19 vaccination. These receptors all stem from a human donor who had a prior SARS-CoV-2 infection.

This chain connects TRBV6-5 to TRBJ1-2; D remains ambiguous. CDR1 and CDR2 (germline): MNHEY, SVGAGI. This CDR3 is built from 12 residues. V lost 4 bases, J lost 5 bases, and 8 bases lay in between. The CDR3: CASSWTRYGYTF. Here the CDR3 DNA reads TGTGCCAGCAGTTGGACGAGGTATGGCTACACCTTC.

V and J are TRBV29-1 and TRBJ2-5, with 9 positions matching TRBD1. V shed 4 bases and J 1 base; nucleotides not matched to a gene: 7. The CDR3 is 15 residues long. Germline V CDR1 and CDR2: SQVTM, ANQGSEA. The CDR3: CSVGWGQGPQETQYF. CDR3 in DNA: TGCAGCGTTGGATGGGGACAGGGACCCCAAGAGACCCAGTACTTC.

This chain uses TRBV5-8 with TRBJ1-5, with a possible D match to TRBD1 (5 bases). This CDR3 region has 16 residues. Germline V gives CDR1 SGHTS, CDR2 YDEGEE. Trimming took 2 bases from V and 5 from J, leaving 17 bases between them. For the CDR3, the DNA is TGTGCCAGCAGCTTCAGGGATTCAATTGGGGATCAGCCCCAGCATTTT. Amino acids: CASSFRDSIGDQPQHF.

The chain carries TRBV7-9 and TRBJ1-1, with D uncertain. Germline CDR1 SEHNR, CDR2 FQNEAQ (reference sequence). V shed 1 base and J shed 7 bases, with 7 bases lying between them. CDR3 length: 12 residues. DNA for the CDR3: TGTGCCAGCAGCTTAGTTTGGGGTGAAGCTTTCTTT. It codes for CASSLVWGEAFF.

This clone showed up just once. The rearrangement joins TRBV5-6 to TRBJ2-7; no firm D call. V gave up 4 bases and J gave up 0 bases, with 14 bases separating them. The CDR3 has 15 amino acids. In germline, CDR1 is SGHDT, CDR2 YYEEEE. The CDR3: CASSQTPLFSYEQYF. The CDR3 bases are TGTGCCAGCAGCCAAACCCCCCTATTCTCCTACGAGCAGTACTTC.

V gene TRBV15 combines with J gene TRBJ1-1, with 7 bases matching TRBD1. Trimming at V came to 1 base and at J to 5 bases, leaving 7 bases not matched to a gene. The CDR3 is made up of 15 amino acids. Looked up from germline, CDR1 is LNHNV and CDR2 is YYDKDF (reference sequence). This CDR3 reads CATSRGAGGFTEAFF. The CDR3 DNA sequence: TGTGCCACCAGCAGAGGGGCAGGGGGTTTTACTGAAGCTTTCTTT.

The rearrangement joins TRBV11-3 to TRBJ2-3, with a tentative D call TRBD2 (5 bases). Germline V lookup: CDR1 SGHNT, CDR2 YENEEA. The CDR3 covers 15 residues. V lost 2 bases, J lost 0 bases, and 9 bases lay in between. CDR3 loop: CASSLFGGSTDTQYF. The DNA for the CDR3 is TGTGCCAGCAGCTTATTTGGCGGGAGCACAGATACGCAGTATTTT.

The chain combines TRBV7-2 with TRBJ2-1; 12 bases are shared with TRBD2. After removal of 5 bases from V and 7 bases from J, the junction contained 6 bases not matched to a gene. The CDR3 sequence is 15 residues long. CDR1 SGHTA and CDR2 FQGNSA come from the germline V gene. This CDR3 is CASSQASGGANEQFF. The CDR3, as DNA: TGTGCCAGCAGCCAAGCTAGCGGGGGGGCGAATGAGCAGTTCTTC. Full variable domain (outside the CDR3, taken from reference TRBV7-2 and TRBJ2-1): GAGVSQSPSNKVTEKGKDVELRCDPISGHTALYWYRQSLGQGLEFLIYFQGNSAPDKSGLPSDRFSAERTGGSVSTLTIQRTQQEDSAVYLCASSQASGGANEQFFGPGTRLTVL.

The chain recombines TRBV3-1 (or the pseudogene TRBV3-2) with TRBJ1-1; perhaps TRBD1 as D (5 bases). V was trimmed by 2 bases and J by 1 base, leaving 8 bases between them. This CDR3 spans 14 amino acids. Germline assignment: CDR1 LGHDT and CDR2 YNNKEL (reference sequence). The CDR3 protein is CASSQSGGNTEAFF. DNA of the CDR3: TGTGCCAGCAGCCAAAGCGGGGGGAACACTGAAGCTTTCTTT.

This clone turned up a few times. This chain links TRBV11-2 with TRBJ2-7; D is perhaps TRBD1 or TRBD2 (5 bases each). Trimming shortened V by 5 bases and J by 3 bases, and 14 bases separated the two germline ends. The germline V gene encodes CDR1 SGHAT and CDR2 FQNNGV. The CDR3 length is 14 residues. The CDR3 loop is CASSPGTGNYEQYF. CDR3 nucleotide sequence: TGTGCCAGCAGCCCCGGGACCGGGAACTACGAGCAGTACTTC.

The chain's CDR3 is CASSLGGGYNEQFF. In nucleotides, the CDR3 is TGTGCCAGCAGCTTAGGAGGCGGCTACAATGAGCAGTTCTTC. The gene calls are TRBV13 and TRBJ2-1; D gene uncertain. Trimming shortened V by 0 bases and J by 3 bases, and 6 bases separated the two germline ends. The CDR3 is 14 amino acids. Germline V CDR1 and CDR2: PRHDT, FYEKMQ (reference sequence).

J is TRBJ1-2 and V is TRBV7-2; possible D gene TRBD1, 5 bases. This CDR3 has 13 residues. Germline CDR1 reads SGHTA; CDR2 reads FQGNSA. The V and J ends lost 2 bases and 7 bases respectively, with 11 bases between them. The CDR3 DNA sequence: TGTGCCAGCAGCTTAACCTCGGGGCTTGGCTACACCTTC. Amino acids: CASSLTSGLGYTF.

The CDR3 protein is CASSISTGGSYEQYF. The CDR3 DNA reads as TGTGCCAGTAGTATTTCAACAGGGGGATCCTACGAGCAGTACTTC. This chain connects TRBV19 to TRBJ2-7; 8 positions agree with TRBD1. The V and J ends lost 3 bases and 1 base, in that order; junction bases with no gene match: 5. This CDR3 is 15 amino acids long. Germline V gene lookup returns CDR1 LNHDA and CDR2 SQIVND (reference sequence).

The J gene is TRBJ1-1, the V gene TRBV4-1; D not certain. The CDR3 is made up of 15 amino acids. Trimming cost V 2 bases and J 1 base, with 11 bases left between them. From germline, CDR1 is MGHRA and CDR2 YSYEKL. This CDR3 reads CASSQYGGKNTEAFF. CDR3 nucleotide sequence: TGCGCCAGCAGCCAATATGGCGGAAAGAACACTGAAGCTTTCTTT.

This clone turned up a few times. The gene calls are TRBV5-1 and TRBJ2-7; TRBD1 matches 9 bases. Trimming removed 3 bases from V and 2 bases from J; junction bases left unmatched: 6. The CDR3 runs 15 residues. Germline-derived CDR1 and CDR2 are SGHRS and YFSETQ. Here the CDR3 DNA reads TGCGCCAGCAGCTCGGGGACAGGGTGGGCCTACGAGCAGTACTTC. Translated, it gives CASSSGTGWAYEQYF.

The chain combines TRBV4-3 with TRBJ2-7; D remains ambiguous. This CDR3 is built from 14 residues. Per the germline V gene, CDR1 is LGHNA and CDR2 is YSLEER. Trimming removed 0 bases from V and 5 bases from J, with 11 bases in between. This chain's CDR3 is CASSQELEAHEQYF. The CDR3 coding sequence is TGCGCCAGCAGCCAAGAGTTAGAAGCCCACGAGCAGTACTTC.

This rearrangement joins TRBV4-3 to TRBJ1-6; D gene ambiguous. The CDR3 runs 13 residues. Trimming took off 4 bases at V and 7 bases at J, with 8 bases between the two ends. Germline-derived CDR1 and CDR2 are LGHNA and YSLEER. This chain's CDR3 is CASSREQNSPLHF. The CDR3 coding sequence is TGCGCCAGCAGCCGGGAGCAGAATTCACCCCTCCACTTT.

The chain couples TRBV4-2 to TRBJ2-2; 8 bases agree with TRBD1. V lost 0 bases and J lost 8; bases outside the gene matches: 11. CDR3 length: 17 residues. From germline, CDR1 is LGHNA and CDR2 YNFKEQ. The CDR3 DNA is TGTGCCAGCAGCCAAGATTTACAGGGGGTCGGGGTGGGGGAGCTGTTTTTT. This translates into CASSQDLQGVGVGELFF.

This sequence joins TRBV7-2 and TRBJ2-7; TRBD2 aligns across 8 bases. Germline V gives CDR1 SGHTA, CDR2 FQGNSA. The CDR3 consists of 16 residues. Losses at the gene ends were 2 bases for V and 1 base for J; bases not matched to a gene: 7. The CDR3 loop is CASSLQRLANSYEQYF. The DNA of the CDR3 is TGTGCCAGCAGCTTACAGCGACTAGCGAATTCCTACGAGCAGTACTTC.

The DNA for the CDR3 is TGTGCCAGCAGCCGAGGGTTCTTACCGACCTCCAACTACGAGCAGTACTTC. Translation gives CASSRGFLPTSNYEQYF. J is TRBJ2-7 and V is TRBV4-2; D possibly corresponds to TRBD2 (5 bases). This CDR3 has 17 residues. Trimming removed 4 bases from V and 3 bases from J, with 22 bases in between. Germline loops: CDR1 LGHNA, CDR2 YNFKEQ.

The CDR3 DNA follows: TGTGCCTGGAGGGTTAGGAGCACTGAAGCTTTCTTT. Protein product: CAWRVRSTEAFF. This chain joins TRBV30 and TRBJ1-1; D unclear. V lost 3 bases to trimming and J lost 4 bases, with 9 bases between them. Germline V gene sequence: CDR1 GTSNPN, CDR2 SVGIG (reference sequence). The CDR3 length is 12 residues.

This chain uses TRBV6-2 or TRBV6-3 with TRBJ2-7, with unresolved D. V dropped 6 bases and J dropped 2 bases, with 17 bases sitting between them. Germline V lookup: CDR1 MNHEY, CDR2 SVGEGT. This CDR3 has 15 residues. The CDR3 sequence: CASSPLRRRAYEQYF. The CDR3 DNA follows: TGTGCCAGCAGCCCCCTGAGGAGAAGAGCCTACGAGCAGTACTTC.

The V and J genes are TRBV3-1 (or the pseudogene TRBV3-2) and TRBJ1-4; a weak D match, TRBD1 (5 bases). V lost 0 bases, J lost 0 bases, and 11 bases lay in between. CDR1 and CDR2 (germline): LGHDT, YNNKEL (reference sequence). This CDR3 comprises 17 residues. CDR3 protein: CASSQDYARATNEKLFF. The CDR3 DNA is TGTGCCAGCAGCCAAGATTACGCCAGGGCAACTAATGAAAAACTGTTTTTT.